This T cell receptor beta chain was retrieved from a study of CD8 T cells in ankylosing spondylitis. In TCRdb, the 5' RACE reads were re-called with MiXCR into one record per CDR3 protein. This sample has over 200,000 distinct CDR3 sequences, with about 11% found just once. The receptor was derived from a male donor with ankylosing spondylitis or in good health (not recorded which). Sequenced: blood, either unsorted or a sorted T cell fraction (not recorded which).

The CDR3 protein is CASSFPSGTGATELYF. CDR3 nucleotide sequence: TGTGCCAGCAGCTTTCCCTCCGGGACAGGGGCGACCGAACTCTACTTC. The V gene is TRBV7-6, the J gene TRBJ2-7; 10 bases are shared with TRBD1. V shed 3 bases and J 13 bases; nucleotides not matched to a gene: 18. The V gene's germline CDR1 is SGHVS and CDR2 FNYEAQ. The CDR3 sequence is 16 residues long.